These 23 T cell receptor beta chains originate from one sample sequenced in a study of blood T cell repertoires in COVID-19. Using immunoSEQ multiplex PCR, the repertoire was profiled, and TCRdb retains in-frame clones only, with some absent. The data show 150,000 to 180,000 clones, with 85% seen just once and more than 7.5% held by the top ten. The source material was peripheral blood. Receptor source: a woman aged 55-70 years with COVID-19, enrolled during active disease.

The CDR3 sequence is CASSPGGTGGISGANVLTF. The CDR3 coding sequence is TGTGCCAGTAGTCCAGGGGGGACAGGGGGCATATCTGGGGCCAACGTCCTGACTTTC. The rearrangement links TRBV19 to TRBJ2-6; 12 bases align to TRBD1. Germline-derived CDR1 and CDR2 are LNHDA and SQIVND (reference sequence). V shed 5 bases and J 1 base; nucleotides not matched to a gene: 9. The CDR3 totals 19 residues.

The chain has TRBV12-3 or TRBV12-4 and TRBJ1-2, with TRBD1 as a possible D gene (6 bases). Trimming shortened V by 7 bases and J by 8 bases, and 17 bases separated the two germline ends. This CDR3 spans 13 amino acids. CDR3 sequence reads: CASTFGGARGYTF. The CDR3 bases are TGTGCCAGCACCTTCGGGGGGGCGCGGGGCTACACCTTC.

The chain joins TRBV18 to TRBJ1-1; 7 bases line up with TRBD1. V lost 4 bases and J lost 6; bases outside the gene matches: 2. Germline CDR1 KGHSH, CDR2 LQKENI. The CDR3 spans 12 residues. CDR3 sequence reads: CASSLDRAEAFF. The DNA for the CDR3 is TGTGCCAGCTCACTTGACAGGGCTGAAGCTTTCTTT. Supplemented by reference TRBV18 and TRBJ1-1, the full variable domain reads NAGVMQNPRHLVRRRGQEARLRCSPMKGHSHVYWYRQLPEEGLKFMVYLQKENIIDESGMPKERFSAEFPKEGPSILRIQQVVRGDSAAYFCASSLDRAEAFFGQGTRLTVV.

The rearrangement uses TRBV2 and TRBJ2-2; TRBD1 aligns across 10 bases. CDR1 SNHLY and CDR2 FYNNEI come from the germline V gene. The CDR3 has 15 amino acids. The ends lost 7 bases at V and 4 bases at J; junction bases unmatched: 6. The chain's CDR3 is CASTKDRGGTGELFF. The CDR3 DNA is TGTGCCAGCACCAAGGACAGGGGGGGCACCGGGGAGCTGTTTTTT.

The chain recombines TRBV19 with TRBJ2-1; TRBD2 aligns across 10 bases. Looked up from germline, CDR1 is LNHDA and CDR2 is SQIVND (reference sequence). The CDR3 is 15 amino acids. The V and J ends lost 8 bases and 4 bases, in that order; junction bases with no gene match: 8. The chain's CDR3 is CASAPSGSSYNEQFF. The CDR3, as DNA: TGTGCCAGTGCCCCTAGCGGGAGCTCGTACAATGAGCAGTTCTTC.

CDR3 in amino acids: CASSLFPTEAFF. DNA for the CDR3: TGTGCCAGCAGCCTCTTCCCCACTGAAGCTTTCTTT. This chain joins TRBV14 and TRBJ1-1; D uncertain. The CDR3 consists of 12 residues. Per germline, CDR1 SGHDN and CDR2 FVKESK. V lost 4 bases and J 4 bases, leaving 7 bases between the germline ends. The whole variable domain, filled in from reference TRBV14 and TRBJ1-1, reads EAGVTQFPSHSVIEKGQTVTLRCDPISGHDNLYWYRRVMGKEIKFLLHFVKESKQDESGMPNNRFLAERTGGTYSTLKVQPAELEDSGVYFCASSLFPTEAFFGQGTRLTVV.

This chain connects TRBV7-2 to TRBJ1-5; D remains unclear. This CDR3 has 16 amino acids. CDR1 SGHTA and CDR2 FQGNSA come from the germline V gene. V gave up 1 base and J gave up 3 bases, with 13 bases separating them. The CDR3, as DNA: TGTGCCAGCAGCTTAGTAGCCCGCAATCCCAATCAGCCCCAGCATTTT. This sequence encodes CASSLVARNPNQPQHF.

In the case of this clone: Additional DNA sequences in this sample encode the identical CDR3. The chain carries TRBV2 and TRBJ1-2; maybe TRBD1 (5 bases). The CDR3 runs to 13 residues. Germline V gene sequence: CDR1 SNHLY, CDR2 FYNNEI. The V gene lost 1 base and the J gene lost 7 bases, with 10 bases spanning the gap. Here the CDR3 reads CASSEGQPGGYTF. In nucleotides, the CDR3 is TGTGCCAGCAGTGAAGGACAGCCGGGTGGCTACACCTTC.

The chain recombines TRBV9 with TRBJ2-2, with D unclear. Germline CDR1 reads SGDLS; CDR2 reads YYNGEE. Trimming took 7 bases from V and 5 from J, leaving 9 bases between them. CDR3 length: 12 amino acids. CDR3 sequence (DNA): TGTGCCAGCGGGTACGGGACCGGGGAGCTGTTTTTT. Translating gives CASGYGTGELFF.

This rearrangement joins TRBV19 to TRBJ1-1; D remains unclear. The germline V and J ends were trimmed by 3 bases and 1 base, with 12 bases remaining between them. The CDR3 totals 15 residues. The germline V gene encodes CDR1 LNHDA and CDR2 SQIVND (reference sequence). The CDR3 bases are TGTGCCAGTAGTATCCCCGGACTTCCGAACACTGAAGCTTTCTTT. This codes for CASSIPGLPNTEAFF. The variable domain in full, completed from reference TRBV19 and TRBJ1-1, reads DGGITQSPKYLFRKEGQNVTLSCEQNLNHDAMYWYRQDPGQGLRLIYYSQIVNDFQKGDIAEGYSVSREKKESFPLTVTSAQKNPTAFYLCASSIPGLPNTEAFFGQGTRLTVV.

The chain is built from TRBV25-1 and TRBJ1-1, with D hard to call. CDR1 and CDR2 (germline): MGHDK, SYGVNS. The CDR3 contains 15 residues. The germline V and J ends were trimmed by 6 bases and 2 bases, with 16 bases remaining between them. The CDR3 sequence is CASRGFGNINTEAFF. CDR3 nucleotides: TGTGCCAGCAGGGGCTTCGGGAATATTAACACTGAAGCTTTCTTT.

The genes are TRBV5-8 and TRBJ1-6, with no clear D. With 2 bases removed from V and 6 bases from J, the gap between germline ends came to 9 bases. Germline loops: CDR1 SGHTS, CDR2 YDEGEE. The CDR3 totals 14 residues. As DNA, the CDR3 is TGTGCCAGCAGCTTACGGCGGGGTAATTCACCCCTCCACTTT. This sequence encodes CASSLRRGNSPLHF.

This clone was found a few times. The J gene is TRBJ2-7, the V gene TRBV2; D is ambiguous. The CDR3 contains 15 residues. In germline, CDR1 is SNHLY, CDR2 FYNNEI. V dropped 0 bases and J dropped 1 base, with 10 bases sitting between them. The DNA for the CDR3 is TGTGCCAGCAGTGAAGCAACCCTCCGGTCCTACGAGCAGTACTTC. Translated, it gives CASSEATLRSYEQYF. Looking up the rest from reference TRBV2 and TRBJ2-7 gives the full variable domain: EPEVTQTPSHQVTQMGQEVILRCVPISNHLYFYWYRQILGQKVEFLVSFYNNEISEKSEIFDDQFSVERPDGSNFTLKIRSTKLEDSAMYFCASSEATLRSYEQYFGPGTRLTVT.

A note on this clone: An end of the junction does not agree with germline; a read error may underlie this. V is TRBV18 and J is TRBJ1-1; the D gene is possibly TRBD1 (6 bases). Looked up from germline, CDR1 is KGHSH and CDR2 is LQKENI. The CDR3 length is 13 residues. CDR3 protein: CATSGQMNTEAFF. The CDR3 DNA reads TGTGCCACCTCAGGACAGATGAACACTGAAGCTTTCTTT.

V usage is TRBV18 and J usage is TRBJ1-6; D ambiguous. This CDR3 spans 13 amino acids. Trimming shortened V by 3 bases and J by 7 bases, and 7 bases separated the two germline ends. Germline V gives CDR1 KGHSH, CDR2 LQKENI. The CDR3: CASSPGQNSPLHF. CDR3 DNA sequence: TGTGCCAGCTCACCGGGCCAAAATTCACCCCTCCACTTT.

J is TRBJ1-1 and V is TRBV5-5, with D uncertain. The V and J ends lost 2 bases and 9 bases respectively, with 14 bases between them. The germline gives CDR1 SGHKS, CDR2 YYEKEE (reference sequence). The CDR3 runs 13 residues. The CDR3 sequence: CASSFEHRGKAFF. CDR3 DNA: TGTGCCAGCAGCTTCGAGCACCGCGGGAAAGCTTTCTTT. The variable domain in full, completed from reference TRBV5-5 and TRBJ1-1, reads DAGVTQSPTHLIKTRGQQVTLRCSPISGHKSVSWYQQVLGQGPQFIFQYYEKEERGRGNFPDRFSARQFPNYSSELNVNALLLGDSALYLCASSFEHRGKAFFGQGTRLTVV.

This CDR3 is CSVADRGEGYTF. CDR3 DNA sequence: TGCAGCGTGGCCGACAGGGGAGAGGGCTACACCTTC. The chain recombines TRBV29-1 with TRBJ1-2; the match to TRBD1 covers 8 bases. The CDR3 runs to 12 residues. Trimming took 6 bases from V and 8 from J; bases not matched to a gene: 8. Germline loops: CDR1 SQVTM, CDR2 ANQGSEA.

V is TRBV18 and J is TRBJ1-1; D is perhaps TRBD1 (5 bases). This CDR3 spans 14 amino acids. CDR1 is KGHSH, CDR2 LQKENI, per germline. V lost 3 bases and J 6 bases, leaving 14 bases between the germline ends. The chain's CDR3 is CASSPGGGMAEAFF. CDR3 in DNA: TGTGCCAGCTCACCGGGGGGAGGAATGGCTGAAGCTTTCTTT.

The V and J genes are TRBV28 and TRBJ2-4, with 10 bases matching TRBD1. The V gene end was trimmed by 7 bases and the J gene end by 9 bases; junction bases not matched to a gene: 9. Per germline, CDR1 MDHEN and CDR2 SYDVKM. The CDR3 has 14 amino acids. DNA for the CDR3: TGTGCCAGCATCCAAGACAGGGGGCGAAGCATTCAGTACTTC. Protein product: CASIQDRGRSIQYF.

This chain uses TRBV3-1 (or the pseudogene TRBV3-2) with TRBJ1-2; D may be TRBD1 (6 bases). Germline CDR1 and CDR2: LGHDT and YNNKEL (reference sequence). The CDR3 loop spans 17 amino acids. Trimming pared 1 base from V and 4 bases from J, leaving 19 bases between. The CDR3 nucleotides are TGTGCCAGCAGCCAAGCCGGCCGGGGCCTAGGGGGCTATGGCTACACCTTC. Protein sequence: CASSQAGRGLGGYGYTF.

This clone occurred a few times. The V call is TRBV6-6, the J call TRBJ1-6, with D unclear. Germline CDR1 and CDR2: MNHNY and SVGAGI (reference sequence). This CDR3 is built from 11 residues. Trimming took off 8 bases at V and 14 bases at J, with 13 bases between the two ends. CDR3 in DNA: TGTGCCAGCGGTAGGAAAGGAGCCCTCCACTTT. Protein: CASGRKGALHF.

J is TRBJ1-2 and V is TRBV5-8, with a possible D match to TRBD1 (6 bases). The V end was cut by 5 bases, the J end by 4 bases, with 12 bases between. Germline values: CDR1 SGHTS, CDR2 YDEGEE. The CDR3 sequence is 13 residues long. The CDR3 loop reads CASRLTGFYGYTF. CDR3 bases: TGTGCCAGCAGATTGACAGGCTTCTATGGCTACACCTTC.

In its sample, this clone was seen once. The chain couples TRBV27 to TRBJ2-1, with D perhaps TRBD1 (6 bases). Trimming shortened V by 8 bases and J by 4 bases, and 15 bases separated the two germline ends. This CDR3 spans 14 amino acids. Per the germline V gene, CDR1 is MNHEY and CDR2 is SMNVEV (reference sequence). In DNA, the CDR3 is TGTGCCAGCTCTTATGGTGGACAGTACAATGAGCAGTTCTTC. Amino acid sequence: CASSYGGQYNEQFF.